These 24 T cell receptor beta chains were sequenced from one sample in a study of T cells in Graves' hyperthyroidism and ophthalmopathy. Researchers took RNA transcripts and amplified the TCR beta CDR3 regions from them. TCR CDR3 regions were first amplified by RT-PCR with HTBI primers. TCRdb reprocessed the multiplex PCR reads via MiXCR and lists one record per CDR3 protein. The data hold fewer than 300,000 distinct CDR3 sequences, with 25% to 30% observed a single time. Sequenced: blood. The receptors originated from a middle-aged man with Graves' hyperthyroidism that later progressed to Graves' ophthalmopathy.

The sample holds many counts of this clonotype. The DNA for the CDR3 is TGCGCCAGCAGTGAGCGGGGACTGAGCGAGCAGTACTTC. Residues: CASSERGLSEQYF. The chain couples TRBV10-1 to TRBJ2-7; tentative D call: TRBD2 (6 bases). The CDR3 is made up of 13 amino acids. CDR1 WNHNN and CDR2 SYGVQD come from the germline V gene (reference sequence). V was clipped by 2 bases and J by 6 bases, with 11 bases between them.

At least ten counts were recorded for this clonotype. The rearrangement uses TRBV28 and TRBJ1-2; the D is unclear. CDR1 is MDHEN and CDR2 is SYDVKM in the germline V gene. The CDR3 consists of 13 residues. Trimming left V 10 bases short and J 3 bases short, with 15 bases between. The CDR3 DNA reads TGTGCCAACAACCGGGAGGTGGACTATGGCTACACCTTC. It yields the protein CANNREVDYGYTF.

The chain is built from TRBV12-3 or TRBV12-4 and TRBJ2-5, with TRBD1 matching 9 bases. Trimming at V came to 6 bases and at J to 5 bases, leaving 10 bases not matched to a gene. This CDR3 has 15 residues. The CDR3, as DNA: TGTGCCAGCAGCCCCACCGGGACAGGGTGGGAGACCCAGTACTTC. It is translated as CASSPTGTGWETQYF.

In its sample, this clonotype was seen many times. The V gene is TRBV19, the J gene TRBJ2-7; D call uncertain. Trimming took 5 bases from V and 6 from J, leaving 14 bases between them. From germline, CDR1 is LNHDA and CDR2 SQIVND (reference sequence). The CDR3 covers 13 residues. The CDR3 protein is CASSGMGVFEQYF. CDR3 nucleotides: TGTGCCAGTAGTGGGATGGGCGTTTTCGAGCAGTACTTC.

This clonotype was observed at least ten times. The chain joins TRBV27 to TRBJ2-5, with D possibly being TRBD1 (6 bases). V was clipped by 0 bases and J by 5 bases, with 13 bases between them. CDR1 MNHEY and CDR2 SMNVEV come from the germline V gene (reference sequence). This CDR3 region has 15 residues. The CDR3 loop is CASSLSVGARETQYF. The CDR3 DNA reads as TGTGCCAGCAGTTTATCGGTGGGGGCCCGGGAGACCCAGTACTTC.

There are many counts of this clonotype. This chain connects TRBV27 to TRBJ2-7; tentative D call: TRBD2 (5 bases). CDR1 MNHEY and CDR2 SMNVEV come from the germline V gene (reference sequence). The CDR3 covers 15 residues. The germline V and J ends were trimmed by 5 bases and 5 bases, with 19 bases remaining between them. The CDR3, as DNA: TGTGCCAGCAGTCCTAGACGCGACGGAGGCAACGAGCAGTACTTC. This translates into CASSPRRDGGNEQYF.

This sequence joins TRBV20-1 and TRBJ2-5; 12 bases map to TRBD2. CDR3 length: 15 residues. Per germline, CDR1 DFQATT and CDR2 SNEGSKA (reference sequence). V lost 5 bases and J lost 5; bases outside the gene matches: 9. The CDR3 sequence: CSAGTSGPVRETQYF. The CDR3, as DNA: TGCAGTGCTGGGACTAGCGGGCCCGTGCGGGAGACCCAGTACTTC.

The chain employs TRBV18 and TRBJ1-3; D call uncertain. Germline CDR1 KGHSH, CDR2 LQKENI. The CDR3 consists of 16 residues. The ends were cut back, 3 bases at V and 0 bases at J, with 12 bases in the middle. DNA for the CDR3: TGTGCCAGCTCACCCCCCACCGGGAACTCTGGAAACACCATATATTTT. Its protein is CASSPPTGNSGNTIYF.

This clonotype was detected many times. The J gene is TRBJ1-6, the V gene TRBV6-5; the D gene is possibly TRBD1 (6 bases). Germline V gene sequence: CDR1 MNHEY, CDR2 SVGAGI. The V gene lost 2 bases and the J gene lost 7 bases, with 9 bases spanning the gap. This CDR3 spans 14 amino acids. CDR3 coding DNA: TGTGCCAGCAGTTACGGACAGAGAAATTCACCCCTCCACTTT. Its translation is CASSYGQRNSPLHF.

This clonotype has a single count. This chain links TRBV28 with TRBJ2-7; 14 nucleotides align to TRBD2. The CDR3 length is 18 residues. The junction had 13 bases not matched to a gene; V was cut back by 6 bases and J by 3 bases. Germline V gene lookup returns CDR1 MDHEN and CDR2 SYDVKM. CDR3 region: CASSLVLSGLAGVYEQYF. In DNA form, the CDR3 reads TGTGCCAGCAGCTTAGTACTTTCGGGACTAGCGGGAGTCTACGAGCAGTACTTC.

This clonotype has just a few counts. The rearrangement uses TRBV12-3 or TRBV12-4 and TRBJ2-5; 8 positions match TRBD1. The CDR3 totals 15 residues. After removal of 4 bases from V and 5 bases from J, the junction contained 9 bases not matched to a gene. The CDR3 loop is CASSWRSGGEETQYF. As DNA, the CDR3 is TGTGCCAGCAGTTGGAGGTCAGGGGGCGAGGAGACCCAGTACTTC.

V gene TRBV15 combines with J gene TRBJ1-1; D unclear. CDR3 size: 14 residues. Trimming took 4 bases from V and 0 from J, leaving 9 bases between them. CDR1 and CDR2 (germline): LNHNV, YYDKDF (reference sequence). CDR3 nucleotides: TGTGCCACCAGCATACAGAAACTGAACACTGAAGCTTTCTTT. This gives the protein CATSIQKLNTEAFF.

This clonotype was found many times. V usage is TRBV5-6 and J usage is TRBJ2-7; D might be TRBD1 (5 bases). Germline V gives CDR1 SGHDT, CDR2 YYEEEE. There are 14 residues in the CDR3. V was shortened by 1 base and J by 4 bases, with 12 bases between the two germline ends. CDR3 region: CASSLSHDRYEQYF. CDR3 coding DNA: TGTGCCAGCAGCTTGTCCCATGACAGATACGAGCAGTACTTC.

V gene TRBV20-1 combines with J gene TRBJ1-5; tentatively, D is TRBD1 (5 bases). The V gene's germline CDR1 is DFQATT and CDR2 SNEGSKA (reference sequence). This CDR3 contains 16 residues. The V end lost 6 bases, the J end lost 7 bases, and 25 bases lay between the germline ends. CDR3 protein: CSAREASQIVNQPQHF. The CDR3 DNA reads as TGCAGTGCCAGGGAAGCTTCACAGATCGTTAACCAGCCCCAGCATTTT.

The V call is TRBV6-2 or TRBV6-3, the J call TRBJ2-7; TRBD2 matches 9 bases. V lost 1 base and J lost 4; bases outside the gene matches: 2. Per germline, CDR1 MNHEY and CDR2 SVGEGT. The CDR3 contains 14 residues. The CDR3 is CASSYFTSGYEQYF. In DNA form, the CDR3 reads TGTGCCAGCAGTTACTTCACTAGCGGGTACGAGCAGTACTTC.

Ten or more counts support this clonotype. The rearrangement uses TRBV9 and TRBJ2-7; 8 nucleotides agree with TRBD1. The V and J ends lost 4 bases and 3 bases, in that order; junction bases with no gene match: 9. The CDR3 runs to 15 residues. Per germline, CDR1 SGDLS and CDR2 YYNGEE. The CDR3 bases are TGTGCCAGCAGCCCGACCGGGACAGGAGACTACGAGCAGTACTTC. Encoded protein: CASSPTGTGDYEQYF.

This chain links TRBV6-1 with TRBJ2-7, with D tentatively TRBD1 or TRBD2 (5 bases each). The CDR3 spans 13 residues. Germline CDR1 MNHNS, CDR2 SASEGT. The ends were cut back, 6 bases at V and 2 bases at J, with 11 bases in the middle. The CDR3 nucleotides read TGTGCCAGCAGAGGGCAGGGACCCTACGAGCAGTACTTC. Translating it yields CASRGQGPYEQYF.

This sequence joins TRBV28 and TRBJ1-1; TRBD1 agrees at 10 bases. The CDR3 runs 17 residues. Germline V gene sequence: CDR1 MDHEN, CDR2 SYDVKM. Unmatched junction bases numbered 13, after V lost 6 bases and J lost 3 bases. CDR3 coding DNA: TGTGCCAGCAGCGTAGCTCGTGACAGGGGGCTCGACACTGAAGCTTTCTTT. It yields the protein CASSVARDRGLDTEAFF.

This chain joins TRBV28 and TRBJ1-5; D is undetermined. Trimming removed 3 bases at V and 0 bases at J, with 9 bases between. This CDR3 contains 15 residues. Germline V gives CDR1 MDHEN, CDR2 SYDVKM. CDR3 nucleotides: TGTGCCAGCAGTTTCTCCCAGGTTAGCAATCAGCCCCAGCATTTT. The encoded protein is CASSFSQVSNQPQHF. Drawing the rest from reference TRBV28 and TRBJ1-5, the complete variable domain is DVKVTQSSRYLVKRTGEKVFLECVQDMDHENMFWYRQDPGLGLRLIYFSYDVKMKEKGDIPEGYSVSREKKERFSLILESASTNQTSMYLCASSFSQVSNQPQHFGDGTRLSIL.

This clonotype was detected only a few times. This chain joins TRBV5-1 and TRBJ2-1, with 7 bases aligning to TRBD2. Germline trimming cut 4 bases from V and 7 bases from J; bases unmatched to any gene: 5. The CDR3 has 13 amino acids. The germline gives CDR1 SGHRS, CDR2 YFSETQ. For the CDR3, the DNA is TGCGCCAGCAGCCAGCGGACTAGAAATGAGCAGTTCTTC. This gives the protein CASSQRTRNEQFF.

This clonotype was detected many times. The V and J genes are TRBV29-1 and TRBJ1-1; D might be TRBD1 (5 bases). The CDR3 runs to 12 residues. V was pared by 7 bases and J by 8 bases, with 17 bases between. Germline CDR1 reads SQVTM; CDR2 reads ANQGSEA. The CDR3 loop is CSALLRGREAFF. In DNA, the CDR3 is TGCAGCGCTCTGTTGAGGGGCCGAGAAGCTTTCTTT.

This clonotype was detected many times. The CDR3 reads CASRMAQGILAETQYF. Here the CDR3 DNA reads TGTGCCAGCAGGATGGCCCAGGGGATTCTTGCAGAGACCCAGTACTTC. J is TRBJ2-5 and V is TRBV28; weak D call: TRBD1 (6 bases). The CDR3 runs 16 residues. CDR1 is MDHEN, CDR2 SYDVKM, per germline. Trimming shortened V by 6 bases and J by 4 bases, and 21 bases separated the two germline ends.

The genes are TRBV6-2 or TRBV6-3 and TRBJ1-1, with unresolved D. The germline V gene encodes CDR1 MNHEY and CDR2 SVGEGT. Deletions cut 2 bases from V and 7 bases from J, with 11 bases between. The CDR3 contains 13 residues. The CDR3 DNA sequence: TGTGCCAGCAGTTACAGGGTGCGGGGTGAAGCTTTCTTT. It specifies CASSYRVRGEAFF.

This clonotype was seen at least ten times. The rearrangement joins TRBV24-1 to TRBJ2-7; 10 bases map to TRBD2. The CDR3 extends over 14 amino acids. Trimming at V came to 3 bases and at J to 5 bases, leaving 3 bases not matched to a gene. Germline V lookup: CDR1 KGHDR, CDR2 SFDVKD. In DNA form, the CDR3 reads TGTGCCACCAGTGATCCTAGCGGGAGCAACGAGCAGTACTTC. Encoded protein: CATSDPSGSNEQYF.